Each of the 32 T cell receptor beta chains below was sequenced from the same sample in a study of blood T cell repertoires in COVID-19. Profiling relied on immunoSEQ multiplex PCR, and the TCRdb table lists in-frame clones only, not all of them. The sample lists over 60,000 clones, approximately 79% occurring once. The sequencing input was peripheral blood. Receptors originate from an older man with active COVID-19.

The chain employs TRBV7-8 and TRBJ1-1, with 11 bases identical to TRBD1. The trim removed 6 bases at V and 3 bases at J, leaving 9 bases unmatched. This CDR3 is 16 amino acids long. The germline V gene encodes CDR1 SGHVS and CDR2 FQNEAQ. The CDR3 loop is CASRGWDRGDDTEAFF. The CDR3 bases are TGTGCCAGCAGGGGTTGGGACAGGGGGGATGACACTGAAGCTTTCTTT.

The chain joins TRBV7-2 to TRBJ2-5, with 9 bases lining up with TRBD2. Germline CDR1 SGHTA, CDR2 FQGNSA. Trimming took 1 base from V and 5 from J; bases not matched to a gene: 8. The CDR3 sequence is 16 residues long. The CDR3: CASSLGGLAGRETQYF. The DNA of the CDR3 is TGTGCCAGCAGCTTAGGCGGTCTAGCGGGACGGGAGACCCAGTACTTC.

The chain employs TRBV29-1 and TRBJ1-1, with 7 bases identical to TRBD1. The germline gives CDR1 SQVTM, CDR2 ANQGSEA. The CDR3 sequence is 14 residues long. Germline trimming cut 6 bases from V and 0 bases from J; bases unmatched to any gene: 7. The DNA for the CDR3 is TGCAGCGTAAACCGGGACAGAATGAACACTGAAGCTTTCTTT. Translating gives CSVNRDRMNTEAFF. Looking up the rest from reference TRBV29-1 and TRBJ1-1 gives the full variable domain: SAVISQKPSRDICQRGTSLTIQCQVDSQVTMMFWYRQQPGQSLTLIATANQGSEATYESGFVIDKFPISRPNLTFSTLTVSNMSPEDSSIYLCSVNRDRMNTEAFFGQGTRLTVV.

The rearrangement links TRBV19 to TRBJ2-2, with TRBD1 matching 9 bases. This CDR3 comprises 15 residues. V gave up 5 bases and J gave up 4 bases; unmatched junction bases: 5. Germline V lookup: CDR1 LNHDA, CDR2 SQIVND (reference sequence). In nucleotides, the CDR3 is TGTGCCAGTAGTGGGCCGGGACAGGGCACCGGGGAGCTGTTTTTT. Its translation is CASSGPGQGTGELFF.

J is TRBJ1-2 and V is TRBV25-1, with TRBD1 as a possible D gene (6 bases). CDR3 length equals 15 residues. Germline V gene data show CDR1 as MGHDK and CDR2 as SYGVNS. Between the trimmed V and J ends, which lost 2 bases and 4 bases, there was a span of 14 bases. CDR3 nucleotide sequence: TGTGCCAGCAGTGAAGGGGCAGGGGCTTCCTATGGCTACACCTTC. Amino acids: CASSEGAGASYGYTF.

The rearrangement links TRBV24-1 to TRBJ2-3, with a tentative D call TRBD1 (6 bases). This CDR3 comprises 17 residues. Between the trimmed V and J ends, which lost 0 bases and 1 base, there was a span of 13 bases. CDR1 KGHDR and CDR2 SFDVKD come from the germline V gene. The CDR3 protein is CATSDLTGNVGTDTQYF. CDR3 nucleotide sequence: TGTGCCACCAGTGATTTGACAGGGAACGTGGGCACAGATACGCAGTATTTT.

The chain couples TRBV30 to TRBJ2-7, with unresolved D. The CDR3 runs to 13 residues. V was clipped by 4 bases and J by 3 bases, with 13 bases between them. Germline values: CDR1 GTSNPN, CDR2 SVGIG (reference sequence). The CDR3 nucleotides are TGTGCCTGGAACCTGAGGATACGCTACGAGCAGTACTTC. Its protein product is CAWNLRIRYEQYF.

The chain joins TRBV2 to TRBJ2-3; D remains ambiguous. The CDR3 spans 12 residues. Germline V CDR1 and CDR2: SNHLY, FYNNEI. Trimming shortened V by 7 bases and J by 5 bases, and 10 bases separated the two germline ends. The CDR3 DNA is TGTGCCAGCAACTATGACGGAGATACGCAGTATTTT. Amino acid sequence: CASNYDGDTQYF.

The rearrangement uses TRBV7-2 and TRBJ2-7, with TRBD1 matching 7 bases. Germline assignment: CDR1 SGHTA and CDR2 FQGNSA. Trimming took 6 bases from V and 2 from J; bases not matched to a gene: 7. The length of the CDR3 is 14 residues. The chain's CDR3 is CASRSGTDTYEQYF. The CDR3, as DNA: TGTGCCAGCAGGTCCGGGACAGATACCTACGAGCAGTACTTC.

V is TRBV3-1 (or the pseudogene TRBV3-2) and J is TRBJ1-5, with 7 bases aligning to TRBD1. Germline V lookup: CDR1 LGHDT, CDR2 YNNKEL (reference sequence). The CDR3 sequence is 13 residues long. V was pared by 3 bases and J by 9 bases, with 5 bases of the junction left unmatched. CDR3 bases: TGTGCCAGCAGCCAGGCAGGGGGTGGGCCCCAGCATTTT. This encodes CASSQAGGGPQHF.

The table lists this clone with a few counts. This rearrangement joins TRBV9 to TRBJ2-2; 13 bases align to TRBD2. Per germline, CDR1 SGDLS and CDR2 YYNGEE. V was clipped by 4 bases and J by 4 bases; unmatched bases: 4. The CDR3 has 16 amino acids. The CDR3 DNA sequence: TGTGCCAGCAGCCCGACTAGCGGGGGGTTCACCGGGGAGCTGTTTTTT. Encoded protein: CASSPTSGGFTGELFF.

The V call is TRBV6-5, the J call TRBJ2-1, with 9 bases fitting TRBD2. With 4 bases clipped from V and 4 bases from J, the junction kept 5 bases outside the gene matches. This CDR3 contains 15 residues. CDR1 is MNHEY and CDR2 is SVGAGI in the germline V gene. The CDR3 DNA follows: TGTGCCAGCAGTTTAGCGGGAGCAAGATACAATGAGCAGTTCTTC. The encoded protein is CASSLAGARYNEQFF.

This chain uses TRBV7-9 with TRBJ1-5; D not certain. Germline V gene data show CDR1 as SEHNR and CDR2 as FQNEAQ (reference sequence). There are 12 residues in the CDR3. V was pared by 1 base and J by 6 bases, with 4 bases between. CDR3 sequence: CASSLDGQPQHF. The CDR3 nucleotides are TGTGCCAGCAGCTTAGACGGTCAGCCCCAGCATTTT.

CDR3 sequence (DNA): TGCGCCAGCAGCTTGAGTGGGACAGGCGTGTACGAGCAGTACTTC. Its translation is CASSLSGTGVYEQYF. The chain employs TRBV5-1 and TRBJ2-7; TRBD1 matches 8 bases. Germline V gene data show CDR1 as SGHRS and CDR2 as YFSETQ. The ends lost 1 base at V and 4 bases at J; junction bases unmatched: 7. The CDR3 contains 15 residues.

Remarks on this clone: A read error may produce the germline difference seen at one junction end. The chain links TRBV3-1 (or the pseudogene TRBV3-2) to TRBJ1-1; 7 bases are shared with TRBD1. CDR1 and CDR2 (germline): LGHDT, YNNKEL (reference sequence). This CDR3 is built from 14 residues. The CDR3 sequence is CASSQGAGGPGGGF. CDR3 coding DNA: TGTGCCAGCAGCCAAGGGGCCGGGGGTCCAGGGGGAGGCTTT.

The rearrangement uses TRBV28 and TRBJ1-2, with TRBD1 identical over 9 bases. Trimming at V came to 4 bases and at J to 4 bases, leaving 16 bases not matched to a gene. This CDR3 spans 18 amino acids. Germline V gives CDR1 MDHEN, CDR2 SYDVKM. The chain's CDR3 is CASSSLTPQGALGYGYTF. The CDR3 nucleotides read TGTGCCAGCAGTTCACTCACACCACAGGGGGCGCTTGGCTATGGCTACACCTTC.

CDR3 residues: CASSTDRELNTEAFF. The CDR3 DNA follows: TGCGCCAGCAGCACGGACAGGGAGCTGAACACTGAAGCTTTCTTT. V usage is TRBV5-1 and J usage is TRBJ1-1; 8 positions agree with TRBD1. V was clipped by 4 bases and J by 0 bases; unmatched bases: 5. CDR3 length equals 15 residues. The germline V gene encodes CDR1 SGHRS and CDR2 YFSETQ. The full variable domain, in which reference TRBV5-1 and TRBJ1-1 provide the parts outside the CDR3, is KAGVTQTPRYLIKTRGQQVTLSCSPISGHRSVSWYQQTPGQGLQFLFEYFSETQRNKGNFPGRFSGRQFSNSRSEMNVSTLELGDSALYLCASSTDRELNTEAFFGQGTRLTVV.

V usage is TRBV27 and J usage is TRBJ2-3; D perhaps matches TRBD1 (6 bases). Germline values: CDR1 MNHEY, CDR2 SMNVEV (reference sequence). CDR3 length: 17 residues. V lost 1 base and J lost 0, with 14 bases in between. The DNA for the CDR3 is TGTGCCAGCAGTTTATGGGGGCTCACTGCTAGCACAGATACGCAGTATTTT. Translation gives CASSLWGLTASTDTQYF.

This sequence joins TRBV6-2 or TRBV6-3 and TRBJ1-6; 7 bases align to TRBD1. Losses at the gene ends were 4 bases for V and 6 bases for J; bases not matched to a gene: 3. This CDR3 spans 14 amino acids. In germline, CDR1 is MNHEY, CDR2 SVGEGT. The DNA of the CDR3 is TGTGCCAGCAGTTTGACAGGGACTAATTCACCCCTCCACTTT. It translates to CASSLTGTNSPLHF.

This clone has a handful of counts. V and J are TRBV28 and TRBJ2-5; 8 bases agree with TRBD1. Germline-derived CDR1 and CDR2 are MDHEN and SYDVKM. Germline trimming cut 7 bases from V and 0 bases from J; bases unmatched to any gene: 10. CDR3 length: 16 amino acids. The CDR3 DNA sequence: TGTGCCAGCACCCCTGACCCGGGACAGGACCAAGAGACCCAGTACTTC. Protein product: CASTPDPGQDQETQYF.

The J gene is TRBJ1-3, the V gene TRBV6-5, with TRBD1 identical over 7 bases. This CDR3 has 16 amino acids. Germline V lookup: CDR1 MNHEY, CDR2 SVGAGI. V was pared by 1 base and J by 2 bases, with 5 bases of the junction left unmatched. In DNA form, the CDR3 reads TGTGCCAGCAGTTACTACCCGACAGGGACTGGAAACACCATATATTTT. Protein sequence: CASSYYPTGTGNTIYF.

The rearrangement joins TRBV29-1 to TRBJ2-5; 10 positions agree with TRBD2. The CDR3 runs to 15 residues. Germline V CDR1 and CDR2: SQVTM, ANQGSEA. V was clipped by 3 bases and J by 5 bases; unmatched bases: 9. The CDR3 is CSVEYGTLAGETQYF. The CDR3 DNA reads TGCAGCGTTGAGTACGGGACACTAGCGGGGGAGACCCAGTACTTC.

Only a few counts were recorded for this clone. The V call is TRBV5-1, the J call TRBJ1-2, with 9 bases fitting TRBD1. This CDR3 is 16 amino acids long. After removal of 4 bases from V and 3 bases from J, the junction contained 10 bases not matched to a gene. Germline CDR1 is SGHRS and CDR2 is YFSETQ. CDR3 coding DNA: TGCGCCAGCAGCCTAGGTGAGGGACAGGGCGACTATGGCTACACCTTC. Translated: CASSLGEGQGDYGYTF.

This clone was seen at least ten times. The V gene is TRBV5-8, the J gene TRBJ2-7, with 9 bases matching TRBD2. Trimming removed 2 bases from V and 7 bases from J; junction bases left unmatched: 7. The CDR3 sequence is 14 residues long. From germline, CDR1 is SGHTS and CDR2 YDEGEE. The CDR3 DNA reads as TGTGCCAGCAGCTTTAGCGGGGGACCGCTAGAGCAGTACTTC. It codes for CASSFSGGPLEQYF.

CDR3 amino acids: CASSLVGQGYQPQHF. As DNA, the CDR3 is TGTGCCAGCAGCTTAGTCGGACAGGGGTATCAGCCCCAGCATTTT. This chain joins TRBV7-8 and TRBJ1-5; 9 nucleotides align to TRBD1. V lost 1 base to trimming and J lost 5 bases; unmatched junction nucleotides: 3. CDR3 length equals 15 residues. The germline gives CDR1 SGHVS, CDR2 FQNEAQ.

The chain links TRBV6-2 or TRBV6-3 to TRBJ2-7, with 12 positions matching TRBD1. The CDR3 is made up of 18 amino acids. V dropped 2 bases and J dropped 0; count of bases not matched to a gene: 8. Looked up from germline, CDR1 is MNHEY and CDR2 is SVGEGT. As DNA, the CDR3 is TGTGCCAGCAGTTACGCCGGGACAGGGGGCCTTCACTCCTACGAGCAGTACTTC. It codes for CASSYAGTGGLHSYEQYF.

The rearrangement joins TRBV27 to TRBJ1-3; TRBD1 matches at 10 bases. CDR1 and CDR2 (germline): MNHEY, SMNVEV (reference sequence). Trimming cost V 5 bases and J 3 bases; bases outside gene matches: 7. The CDR3 has 16 amino acids. DNA of the CDR3: TGTGCCAGCAGTGTTGAGGGACAGGGGTATGGAAACACCATATATTTT. Amino acids: CASSVEGQGYGNTIYF.

The chain has TRBV9 and TRBJ1-1; TRBD1 agrees at 9 bases. Per the germline V gene, CDR1 is SGDLS and CDR2 is YYNGEE. J lost 4 bases, V lost 3 bases, and 13 bases had no gene match. There are 17 residues in the CDR3. As DNA, the CDR3 is TGTGCCAGCAGCGGACGGACAGGGGCCGGACGGAGCACTGAAGCTTTCTTT. This codes for CASSGRTGAGRSTEAFF.

The chain carries TRBV3-1 (or the pseudogene TRBV3-2) and TRBJ2-5, with D possibly matching TRBD1 (5 bases). The V end was cut by 1 base, the J end by 4 bases, with 19 bases between. CDR3 length: 17 residues. CDR1 LGHDT and CDR2 YNNKEL come from the germline V gene (reference sequence). The CDR3 DNA sequence: TGTGCCAGCAGCCAAGCTCGTGGGGCCCATCCCCGAGAGACCCAGTACTTC. This codes for CASSQARGAHPRETQYF.

The CDR3 region is CASSLGRQGVAKNIQYF. The CDR3 nucleotides are TGCGCCAGCAGCTTGGGAAGACAGGGAGTAGCCAAAAACATTCAGTACTTC. This chain links TRBV5-1 with TRBJ2-4; 7 bases are shared with TRBD1. V lost 0 bases and J lost 0; bases outside the gene matches: 6. CDR3 size: 17 residues. The V gene's germline CDR1 is SGHRS and CDR2 YFSETQ. Drawing the rest from reference TRBV5-1 and TRBJ2-4, the complete variable domain is KAGVTQTPRYLIKTRGQQVTLSCSPISGHRSVSWYQQTPGQGLQFLFEYFSETQRNKGNFPGRFSGRQFSNSRSEMNVSTLELGDSALYLCASSLGRQGVAKNIQYFGAGTRLSVL.

V is TRBV5-3 and J is TRBJ1-2; TRBD1 matches 10 bases. TRBV5-3 is recorded as an ORF, its role being uncertain. The junction had 14 bases not matched to a gene; V was cut back by 0 bases and J by 9 bases. The CDR3 covers 17 residues. In DNA form, the CDR3 reads TGTGCCAGAAGCTTGGCCTATTTCGGGACAGGGGATAATTGCTACACCTTC. This gives the protein CARSLAYFGTGDNCYTF.

This clone was seen only once. V and J are TRBV10-3 and TRBJ1-4, with 7 bases identical to TRBD1. Unmatched junction bases numbered 7, after V lost 2 bases and J lost 4 bases. CDR3 size: 16 residues. From germline, CDR1 is ENHRY and CDR2 SYGVKD. This CDR3 reads CAISEPTRDSNEKLFF. CDR3 nucleotide sequence: TGTGCCATCAGTGAGCCAACCCGGGACAGTAATGAAAAACTGTTTTTT.